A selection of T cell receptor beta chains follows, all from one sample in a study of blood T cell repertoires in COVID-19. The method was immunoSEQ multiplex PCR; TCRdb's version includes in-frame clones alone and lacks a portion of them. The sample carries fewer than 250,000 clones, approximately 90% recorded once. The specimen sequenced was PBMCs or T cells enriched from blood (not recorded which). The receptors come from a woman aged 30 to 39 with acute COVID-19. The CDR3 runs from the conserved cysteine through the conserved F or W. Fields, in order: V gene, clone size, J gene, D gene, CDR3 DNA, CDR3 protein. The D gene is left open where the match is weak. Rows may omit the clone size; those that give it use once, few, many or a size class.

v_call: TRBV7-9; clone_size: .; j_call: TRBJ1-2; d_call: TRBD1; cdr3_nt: TGTGCCAGCAGCTCGGACAGGGGGCGAGGCTACACCTTC; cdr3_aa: CASSSDRGRGYTF
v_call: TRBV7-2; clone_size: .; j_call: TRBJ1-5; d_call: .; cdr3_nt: TGTGCCAGCAGCAAGGACAGTACTAGCAATCAGCCCCAGCATTTT; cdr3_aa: CASSKDSTSNQPQHF
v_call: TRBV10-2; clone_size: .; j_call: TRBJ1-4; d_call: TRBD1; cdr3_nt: TGCGCCAGCAGTGAGTCGCAGGGGGGAGCTAATGAAAAACTGTTTTTT; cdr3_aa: CASSESQGGANEKLFF
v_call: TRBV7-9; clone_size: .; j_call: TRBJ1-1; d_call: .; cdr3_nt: TGTGCCAGCAGCTTAGCCCTATTTGACGGGGCTGAAGCTTTCTTT; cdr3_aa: CASSLALFDGAEAFF
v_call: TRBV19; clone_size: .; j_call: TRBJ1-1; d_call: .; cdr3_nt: TGTGCCAGTAGTCATAAGTACATGAACACTGAAGCTTTCTTT; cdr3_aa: CASSHKYMNTEAFF
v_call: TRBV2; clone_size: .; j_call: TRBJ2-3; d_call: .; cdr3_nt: TGTGCCAGCAGTGAAGCGCTTGCGGGGGCCACAGATACGCAGTATTTT; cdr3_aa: CASSEALAGATDTQYF
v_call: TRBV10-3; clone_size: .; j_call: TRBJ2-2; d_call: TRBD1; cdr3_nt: TGTGCCATCAGTATGGCGGACAGGGGACCTCCTAAGCTGTTTTTT; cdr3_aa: CAISMADRGPPKLFF
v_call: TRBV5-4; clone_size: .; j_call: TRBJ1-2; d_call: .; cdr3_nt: TGTGCCAGCAGCTTGAGCGGGGCGGCTGGCTACACCTTC; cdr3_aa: CASSLSGAAGYTF
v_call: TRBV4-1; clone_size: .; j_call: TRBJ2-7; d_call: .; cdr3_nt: TGCGCCAGCAGCCAACCCGACAGTTACGAGCAGTACTTC; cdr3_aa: CASSQPDSYEQYF
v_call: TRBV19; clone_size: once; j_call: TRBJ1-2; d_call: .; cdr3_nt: TGTGCCAGTAGTATGCCCAACAGGAACGCTGCTTATGGCTACACCTTC; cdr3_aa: CASSMPNRNAAYGYTF
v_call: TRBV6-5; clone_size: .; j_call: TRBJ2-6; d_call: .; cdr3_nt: TGTGCCAGCAGCATGGGAGGCAATGGGGCCAACGTCCTGACTTTC; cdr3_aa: CASSMGGNGANVLTF
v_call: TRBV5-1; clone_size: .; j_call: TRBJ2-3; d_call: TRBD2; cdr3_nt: TGCGCCAGCAGCTTATTACTAGCGGCCACCACAGATACGCAGTATTTT; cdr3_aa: CASSLLLAATTDTQYF
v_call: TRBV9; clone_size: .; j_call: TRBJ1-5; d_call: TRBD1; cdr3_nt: TGTGCCAGCAGCGTGGGGACAGGGGTCAATCAGCCCCAGCATTTT; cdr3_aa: CASSVGTGVNQPQHF
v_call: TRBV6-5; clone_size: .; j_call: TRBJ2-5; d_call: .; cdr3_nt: TGTGCCAGCACCCCCCGGAGTCTAGAGACCCAGTACTTC; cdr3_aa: CASTPRSLETQYF
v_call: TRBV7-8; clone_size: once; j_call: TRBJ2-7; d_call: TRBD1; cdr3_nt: TGTGCCAGCAGCTCAGGGACAGAAAACAGCGAGCAGTACTTC; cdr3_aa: CASSSGTENSEQYF
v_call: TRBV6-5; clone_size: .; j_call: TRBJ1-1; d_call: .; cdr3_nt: TGTGCCAGCAGACTTACAGGCGTTGGCACTGAAGCTTTCTTT; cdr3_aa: CASRLTGVGTEAFF
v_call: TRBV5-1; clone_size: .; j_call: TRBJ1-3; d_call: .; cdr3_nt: TGCGCCAGCAGCTTGGGAGGCAGTGCCCACTCTGGAAACACCATATATTTT; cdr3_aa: CASSLGGSAHSGNTIYF
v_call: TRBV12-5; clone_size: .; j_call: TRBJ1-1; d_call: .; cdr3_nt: TGTGCTAGTGGTTTGGTTAGGTGGAGGAGATCGTTGAACACTGAAGCTTTCTTT; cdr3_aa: CASGLVRWRRSLNTEAFF
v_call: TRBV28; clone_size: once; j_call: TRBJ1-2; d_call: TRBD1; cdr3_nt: TGTGCCAGCAGTCAGGGGGCAGTGGGTGGCTACACCTTC; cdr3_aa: CASSQGAVGGYTF
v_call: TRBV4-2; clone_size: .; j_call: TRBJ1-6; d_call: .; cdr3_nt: TGTGCCAGCACCCAATTAGAGGGGGACAATTCACCCCTCCACTTT; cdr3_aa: CASTQLEGDNSPLHF
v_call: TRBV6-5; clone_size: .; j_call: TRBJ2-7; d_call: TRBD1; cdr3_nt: TGTGCCAGCAGTACCGGGACAGGGACGGGGGAGCAGTACTTC; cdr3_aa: CASSTGTGTGEQYF
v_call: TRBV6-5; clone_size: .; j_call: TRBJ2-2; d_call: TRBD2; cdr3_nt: TGTGCCAGCAGCCCCGGGACTAGCGCCACCGGGGAGCTGTTTTTT; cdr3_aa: CASSPGTSATGELFF
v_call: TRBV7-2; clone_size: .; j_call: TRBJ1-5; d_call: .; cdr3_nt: TGTGCCAGCAGCTTTCTTGGGGGGTATAGCAATCAGCCCCAGCATTTT; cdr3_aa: CASSFLGGYSNQPQHF
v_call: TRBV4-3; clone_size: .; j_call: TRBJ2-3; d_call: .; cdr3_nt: TGCGCCAGCAGCCAAGATGGGGGGAGCACAGATACGCAGTATTTT; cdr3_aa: CASSQDGGSTDTQYF
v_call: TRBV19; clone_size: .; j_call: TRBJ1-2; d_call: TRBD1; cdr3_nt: TGTGCCAGTAGCATAACGACAGGGACCTATGGCTGGGGCTTC; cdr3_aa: CASSITTGTYGWGF
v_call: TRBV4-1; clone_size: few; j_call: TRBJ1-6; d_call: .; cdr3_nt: TGCGCCAGCAGCCCCCACAGAGGGTCTAATTCACCCCTCCACTTT; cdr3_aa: CASSPHRGSNSPLHF
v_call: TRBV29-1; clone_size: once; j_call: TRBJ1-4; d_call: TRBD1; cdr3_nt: TGCAGCGTTGGGGACAGCCGATCTAATGAAAAACTGTTTTTT; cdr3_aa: CSVGDSRSNEKLFF
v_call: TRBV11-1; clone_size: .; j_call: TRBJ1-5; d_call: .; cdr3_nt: TGTGCCAGCAGCTCGGGAAATCAGCCCCAGCATTTT; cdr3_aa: CASSSGNQPQHF
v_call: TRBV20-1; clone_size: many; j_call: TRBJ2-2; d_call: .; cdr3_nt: TGCAGTGCTAGTAGGGGTTATAACACCGGGGAGCTGTTTTTT; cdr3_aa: CSASRGYNTGELFF
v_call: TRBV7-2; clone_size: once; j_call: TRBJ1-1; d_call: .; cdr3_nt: TGTGCCAGCAGCTCGTCGGGACAGAACACTGAAGCTTTCTTT; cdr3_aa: CASSSSGQNTEAFF
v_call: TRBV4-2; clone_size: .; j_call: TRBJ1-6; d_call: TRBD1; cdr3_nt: TGTGCCAGCAGCCAATATCCGGGACAGGGGGCTTACTCACCCCTCCACTTT; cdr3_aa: CASSQYPGQGAYSPLHF
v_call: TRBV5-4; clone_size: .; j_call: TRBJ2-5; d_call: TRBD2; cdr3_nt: TGTGCCAGCAGCTTGGCCTCGACTAGCGGGGGGGCGGAGGAGACCCAGTACTTC; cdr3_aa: CASSLASTSGGAEETQYF
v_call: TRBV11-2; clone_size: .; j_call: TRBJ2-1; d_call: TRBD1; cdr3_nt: TGTGCCAGCAGCCCGGGACAGGGGAGGAATGAGCAGTTCTTC; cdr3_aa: CASSPGQGRNEQFF
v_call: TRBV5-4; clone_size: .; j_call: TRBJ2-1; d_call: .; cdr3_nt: TGTGCCAGCAGGATGAACCTAATAGGGGACAATGAGCAGTTCTTC; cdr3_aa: CASRMNLIGDNEQFF
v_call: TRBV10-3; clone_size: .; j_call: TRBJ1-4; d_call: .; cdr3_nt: TGTGCCATCAGTGAGTCGAAAGGGGCAGCAACTAATGAAAAACTGTTTTTT; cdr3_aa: CAISESKGAATNEKLFF
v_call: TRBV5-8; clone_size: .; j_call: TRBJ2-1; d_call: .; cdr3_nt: TGTGCCAGCAGCTTGGAACTAGATTACAATGAGCAGTTCTTC; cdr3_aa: CASSLELDYNEQFF
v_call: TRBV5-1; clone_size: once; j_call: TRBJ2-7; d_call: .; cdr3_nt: TGCGCCAGCAGCGGGACCGGGACAAAGTCGCCCTACGAGCAGTACTTC; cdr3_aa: CASSGTGTKSPYEQYF
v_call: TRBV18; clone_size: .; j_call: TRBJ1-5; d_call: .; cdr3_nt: TGTGCCAGCTCATCCCCGAATCAGCCCCAGCATTTT; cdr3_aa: CASSSPNQPQHF
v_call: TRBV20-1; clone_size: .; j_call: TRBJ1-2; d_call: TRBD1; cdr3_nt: TGCGCCGGGACAGGGGACTATGGCTACACCTTC; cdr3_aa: CAGTGDYGYTF
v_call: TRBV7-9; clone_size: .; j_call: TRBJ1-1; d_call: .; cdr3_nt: TGTGCCAGCAGCTTGTCTAAGGAGACTGAAGCTTTCTTT; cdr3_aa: CASSLSKETEAFF
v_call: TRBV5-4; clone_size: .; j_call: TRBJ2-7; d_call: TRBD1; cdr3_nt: TGTGCCAGCAGCTTGGACCAGGGGGCCCACGAGCAGTACTTC; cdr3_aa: CASSLDQGAHEQYF
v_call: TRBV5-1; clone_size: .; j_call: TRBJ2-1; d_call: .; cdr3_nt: TGCGCCAGCAGCTTGGCCTCTCAAAGCGGTAGCTCCTACAATGAGCAGTTCTTC; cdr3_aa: CASSLASQSGSSYNEQFF
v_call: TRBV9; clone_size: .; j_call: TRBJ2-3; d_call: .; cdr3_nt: TGTGCCAGCAGCATCCGGGCAGGGTCGCAGTATTTT; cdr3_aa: CASSIRAGSQYF